The 26 T cell receptor beta chains below come from one sample, sequenced in a study of blood T cell repertoires in COVID-19. The protocol was immunoSEQ multiplex PCR, while the TCRdb copy is restricted to in-frame clones and leaves out a portion. This table holds about 270,000 clones, around 93% found once. Material: PBMCs or T cells enriched from blood (not recorded which). These receptor sequences come from a man aged 35-49 years who had been exposed to COVID-19.

This sequence joins TRBV29-1 and TRBJ1-1; 7 bases match TRBD1. The CDR3 contains 13 residues. Losses at the gene ends were 4 bases for V and 6 bases for J; bases not matched to a gene: 8. Per the germline V gene, CDR1 is SQVTM and CDR2 is ANQGSEA. The CDR3 coding sequence is TGCAGCGTTGCCTCCAGGGGGGACGCTGAAGCTTTCTTT. Translation gives CSVASRGDAEAFF.

The genes are TRBV3-1 (or the pseudogene TRBV3-2) and TRBJ1-1; a weak D match, TRBD1 (5 bases). This CDR3 spans 12 amino acids. CDR1 is LGHDT and CDR2 is YNNKEL in the germline V gene (reference sequence). V lost 1 base and J 12 bases, leaving 12 bases between the germline ends. The CDR3 DNA is TGTGCCAGCAGCCAAGTCACAGGTTGGCCTTTCTTT. As protein: CASSQVTGWPFF.

The rearrangement links TRBV5-6 to TRBJ2-7, with 8 bases matching TRBD1. CDR1 is SGHDT and CDR2 is YYEEEE in the germline V gene. V gave up 4 bases and J gave up 7 bases; unmatched junction bases: 10. This CDR3 region has 14 residues. DNA of the CDR3: TGTGCCAGCAGCCCGCTGGACAGGGTTTGGGAGCAGTACTTC. Protein product: CASSPLDRVWEQYF.

This chain links TRBV12-3 or TRBV12-4 with TRBJ1-1; 7 positions match TRBD1. The V gene end was trimmed by 5 bases and the J gene end by 8 bases; junction bases not matched to a gene: 8. The CDR3 is 13 amino acids. CDR3 residues: CASSRTGVTEAFF. The CDR3 DNA reads TGTGCCAGCAGTAGAACAGGGGTGACAGAAGCTTTCTTT.

This chain uses TRBV27 with TRBJ1-2, with 10 bases matching TRBD1. V trimming: 7 bases; J trimming: 6 bases; junction bases outside the gene matches: 5. Germline loops: CDR1 MNHEY, CDR2 SMNVEV (reference sequence). This CDR3 is built from 13 residues. The CDR3 reads CASTRQGADGYTF. The CDR3 bases are TGTGCCAGCACGAGACAGGGGGCGGATGGCTACACCTTC.

This clone was counted only a few times. This chain connects TRBV5-1 to TRBJ2-7; 8 bases fit TRBD1. V shed 5 bases and J 1 base; nucleotides not matched to a gene: 11. The CDR3 loop spans 16 amino acids. The germline V gene encodes CDR1 SGHRS and CDR2 YFSETQ. The CDR3 here is CASSKISGTGSYEQYF. Here the CDR3 DNA reads TGCGCCAGCAGTAAGATTTCCGGGACAGGTTCCTACGAGCAGTACTTC.

This chain uses TRBV20-1 with TRBJ1-1; D gene ambiguous. With 3 bases removed from V and 7 bases from J, the gap between germline ends came to 9 bases. Germline loops: CDR1 DFQATT, CDR2 SNEGSKA (reference sequence). The CDR3 totals 11 residues. CDR3 DNA: TGCAGTGCTAGCCCGACATTTGAAGCTTTCTTT. The encoded protein is CSASPTFEAFF.

The chain recombines TRBV11-2 with TRBJ2-5; 9 bases align to TRBD1. With V trimmed by 5 bases and J by 6 bases, 4 bases remained unmatched. This CDR3 is built from 13 residues. Germline CDR1 and CDR2: SGHAT and FQNNGV. The CDR3 sequence: CASSVGQGKTQYF. As DNA, the CDR3 is TGTGCCAGCAGCGTTGGACAGGGGAAGACCCAGTACTTC.

The CDR3 DNA reads as TGTGCCAGCTCACCAGCCAGGACAGGGGGGTCAAATGAGCAGTTCTTC. It is translated as CASSPARTGGSNEQFF. The chain links TRBV18 to TRBJ2-1; 10 bases agree with TRBD1. Germline CDR1 and CDR2: KGHSH and LQKENI. J gave up 7 bases and V 2 bases, and 8 bases lay outside the gene matches. This CDR3 is built from 16 residues.

V usage is TRBV5-6 and J usage is TRBJ1-5; the match to TRBD1 covers 10 bases. The CDR3 contains 15 residues. Germline CDR1 and CDR2: SGHDT and YYEEEE. The J segment lost 7 bases and the V segment lost 5 bases, leaving 9 bases of the junction unmatched. The CDR3 DNA follows: TGTGCCAGCAGTAAGCCGGGACAGGGGAACCAGCCCCAGCATTTT. Protein: CASSKPGQGNQPQHF. The whole variable domain, filled in from reference TRBV5-6 and TRBJ1-5, reads DAGVTQSPTHLIKTRGQQVTLRCSPKSGHDTVSWYQQALGQGPQFIFQYYEEEERQRGNFPDRFSGHQFPNYSSELNVNALLLGDSALYLCASSKPGQGNQPQHFGDGTRLSIL.

V and J are TRBV27 and TRBJ2-7, with TRBD2 matching over 11 bases. This CDR3 is 15 amino acids long. V lost 6 bases to trimming and J lost 1 base; unmatched junction nucleotides: 5. Germline loops: CDR1 MNHEY, CDR2 SMNVEV (reference sequence). CDR3 nucleotides: TGTGCCAGCAGAGAGGGACTAGCGGTTTCCTACGAGCAGTACTTC. Amino acid sequence: CASREGLAVSYEQYF.

The V and J genes are TRBV15 and TRBJ1-5; 8 nucleotides align to TRBD1. CDR3 length: 16 residues. CDR1 LNHNV and CDR2 YYDKDF come from the germline V gene (reference sequence). Trimming cost V 0 bases and J 7 bases; bases outside gene matches: 8. The chain's CDR3 is CATSRDRLTGAQPQHF. CDR3 sequence (DNA): TGTGCCACCAGCAGAGATCGATTGACAGGGGCCCAGCCCCAGCATTTT.

V usage is TRBV29-1 and J usage is TRBJ1-4; 8 bases line up with TRBD1. The CDR3 runs to 12 residues. V lost 6 bases to trimming and J lost 7 bases; unmatched junction nucleotides: 4. Germline V gives CDR1 SQVTM, CDR2 ANQGSEA. CDR3 in DNA: TGCAGCGTCAGGGGGCGGGGTGAAAAACTGTTTTTT. Translated: CSVRGRGEKLFF.

The J gene is TRBJ1-4, the V gene TRBV5-4, with 10 bases that match TRBD1. The germline gives CDR1 SGHNT, CDR2 YYREEE (reference sequence). The V segment lost 4 bases and the J segment 3 bases; nucleotides outside the gene matches: 6. CDR3 size: 16 residues. In nucleotides, the CDR3 is TGTGCCAGCAGCGATGACAGGGGGCCGGCTAATGAAAAACTGTTTTTT. Translating it yields CASSDDRGPANEKLFF. The full variable domain, rest sourced from reference TRBV5-4 and TRBJ1-4, is ETGVTQSPTHLIKTRGQQVTLRCSSQSGHNTVSWYQQALGQGPQFIFQYYREEENGRGNFPPRFSGLQFPNYSSELNVNALELDDSALYLCASSDDRGPANEKLFFGSGTQLSVL.

Note on this clone: One end of the junction fails to match germline, which may point to a read error. This rearrangement joins TRBV6-2 or TRBV6-3 to TRBJ2-1, with 7 bases fitting TRBD2. The CDR3 sequence is 11 residues long. Germline V gene sequence: CDR1 MNHEY, CDR2 SVGEGT. The CDR3 sequence is CASSSRTSWLF. In DNA form, the CDR3 reads TGTGCCAGCAGTTCCCGGACTAGTTGGCTCTTC.

The chain recombines TRBV7-3 with TRBJ2-3; TRBD1 might be the D (6 bases). The CDR3 loop spans 15 amino acids. Germline V gives CDR1 SGHTA, CDR2 FQGTGA. Between the trimmed V and J ends, which lost 5 bases and 2 bases, there was a span of 14 bases. The chain's CDR3 is CASSILGDNTDTQYF. The CDR3, as DNA: TGTGCCAGCAGCATTCTAGGGGACAACACAGATACGCAGTATTTT.

This clone is a singleton in its sample. The chain recombines TRBV28 with TRBJ2-2; 12 bases align to TRBD2. The junction had 10 bases not matched to a gene; V was cut back by 7 bases and J by 4 bases. This CDR3 comprises 17 residues. Germline values: CDR1 MDHEN, CDR2 SYDVKM. CDR3 nucleotides: TGTGCCAGCATTACCCTCAGACTAGCGGGAGTCACCGGGGAGCTGTTTTTT. This codes for CASITLRLAGVTGELFF.

The genes are TRBV29-1 and TRBJ2-2; a weak D match, TRBD2 (5 bases). Per germline, CDR1 SQVTM and CDR2 ANQGSEA. This CDR3 contains 16 residues. The germline V and J ends were trimmed by 6 bases and 0 bases, with 17 bases remaining between them. CDR3 sequence reads: CSVKKPGVTNTGELFF. The CDR3 nucleotides read TGCAGCGTGAAGAAACCCGGGGTGACGAACACCGGGGAGCTGTTTTTT.

The CDR3 DNA follows: TGTGCCAGCAGCTTGGGCGGCGGGAGCACAGATACGCAGTATTTT. Its protein is CASSLGGGSTDTQYF. The gene calls are TRBV5-4 and TRBJ2-3; possibly TRBD2 for D (5 bases). The CDR3 runs 15 residues. Germline CDR1 is SGHNT and CDR2 is YYREEE (reference sequence). Trimming cost V 0 bases and J 0 bases, with 8 bases left between them. The full variable domain, in which reference TRBV5-4 and TRBJ2-3 provide the parts outside the CDR3, is ETGVTQSPTHLIKTRGQQVTLRCSSQSGHNTVSWYQQALGQGPQFIFQYYREEENGRGNFPPRFSGLQFPNYSSELNVNALELDDSALYLCASSLGGGSTDTQYFGPGTRLTVL.

The CDR3 sequence is CASSSPRLAEQYF. CDR3 coding DNA: TGTGCCAGCAGTTCCCCTCGACTTGCCGAGCAGTACTTC. The chain recombines TRBV27 with TRBJ2-7; the D is unclear. This CDR3 is 13 amino acids long. Between the trimmed V and J ends, which lost 4 bases and 6 bases, there was a span of 13 bases. Germline V gene data show CDR1 as MNHEY and CDR2 as SMNVEV (reference sequence).

The rearrangement uses TRBV6-2 or TRBV6-3 and TRBJ1-5; D is possibly TRBD1 (6 bases). This CDR3 has 15 residues. Germline CDR1 reads MNHEY; CDR2 reads SVGEGT. V lost 5 bases and J lost 2, with 13 bases in between. DNA of the CDR3: TGTGCCAGCAGTAACCCGGGACACGGCAATCAGCCCCAGCATTTT. Residues: CASSNPGHGNQPQHF.

This chain joins TRBV9 and TRBJ1-2; a weak D match, TRBD1 (5 bases). V dropped 5 bases and J dropped 4 bases, with 9 bases sitting between them. CDR1 and CDR2 (germline): SGDLS, YYNGEE. This CDR3 has 12 amino acids. CDR3 nucleotide sequence: TGTGCCAGCAGACAAGACAGCTATGGCTACACCTTC. Translation gives CASRQDSYGYTF.

V usage is TRBV7-9 and J usage is TRBJ2-6; 9 nucleotides line up with TRBD2. The V segment lost 3 bases and the J segment 4 bases; nucleotides outside the gene matches: 10. The CDR3 covers 18 residues. CDR1 is SEHNR and CDR2 is FQNEAQ in the germline V gene (reference sequence). The CDR3 loop reads CASSFAGGALRGANVLTF. For the CDR3, the DNA is TGTGCCAGCAGCTTTGCGGGAGGGGCTTTGAGGGGGGCCAACGTCCTGACTTTC.

CDR3 bases: TGTGCCAGCAGCCCACAACTAGCGGTGAACACCTACGAGCAGTACTTC. This sequence encodes CASSPQLAVNTYEQYF. This chain uses TRBV7-6 with TRBJ2-7, with 8 bases lining up with TRBD2. Unmatched junction bases numbered 11, after V lost 5 bases and J lost 2 bases. Germline CDR1 is SGHVS and CDR2 is FNYEAQ. The CDR3 is 16 amino acids.

This clone was recorded a few times. This rearrangement joins TRBV5-4 to TRBJ1-4; D call uncertain. The CDR3 loop spans 15 amino acids. The germline V gene encodes CDR1 SGHNT and CDR2 YYREEE (reference sequence). V was cut by 2 bases and J by 6 bases, with 14 bases left in between. CDR3 bases: TGTGCCAGCAGCTTCGGGGTTCCCACCTATGAAAAACTGTTTTTT. Translated: CASSFGVPTYEKLFF. Looking up the rest from reference TRBV5-4 and TRBJ1-4 gives the full variable domain: ETGVTQSPTHLIKTRGQQVTLRCSSQSGHNTVSWYQQALGQGPQFIFQYYREEENGRGNFPPRFSGLQFPNYSSELNVNALELDDSALYLCASSFGVPTYEKLFFGSGTQLSVL.

The chain carries TRBV28 and TRBJ1-2; 9 nucleotides line up with TRBD1. The CDR3 is made up of 15 amino acids. Germline CDR1 is MDHEN and CDR2 is SYDVKM. Trimming at V came to 6 bases and at J to 4 bases, leaving 9 bases not matched to a gene. The DNA for the CDR3 is TGTGCCAGCAGGGGCGGGGGACAGGGCTCCTATGGCTACACCTTC. This codes for CASRGGGQGSYGYTF.